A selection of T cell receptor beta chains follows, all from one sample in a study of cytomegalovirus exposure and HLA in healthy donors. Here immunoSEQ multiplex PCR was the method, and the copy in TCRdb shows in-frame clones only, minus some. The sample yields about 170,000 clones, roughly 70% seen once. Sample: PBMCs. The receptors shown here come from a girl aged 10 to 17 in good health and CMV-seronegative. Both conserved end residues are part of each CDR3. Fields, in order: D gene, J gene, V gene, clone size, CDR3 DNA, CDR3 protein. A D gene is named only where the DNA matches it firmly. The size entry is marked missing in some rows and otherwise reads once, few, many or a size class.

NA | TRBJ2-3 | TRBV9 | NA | TGTGCCAGCAGCGTAGGAGGCGAGGGACTGGATACGCAGTATTTT | CASSVGGEGLDTQYF
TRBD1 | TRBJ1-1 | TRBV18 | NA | TGTGCCAGCTCATCGGGACAGGGGGCGGTAAAAACTTTCTTT | CASSSGQGAVKTFF
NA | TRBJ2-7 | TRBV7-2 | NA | TGTGCCAGCAGCGTGAGCTCCTACGAGCAGTACTTC | CASSVSSYEQYF
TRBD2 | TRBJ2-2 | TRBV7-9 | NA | TGTGCCAGCAGCTTAGTTCCTTGGACTAGCGGGGAAAACACCGGGGAGCTGTTTTTT | CASSLVPWTSGENTGELFF
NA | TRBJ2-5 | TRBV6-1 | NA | TGTGCCAGCAGTGCTACAGGGGAGACCCAGTACTTC | CASSATGETQYF
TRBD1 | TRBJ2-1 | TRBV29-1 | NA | TGCAGCGTTTCGACAGGGGGTCTCTACAATGAGCAGTTCTTC | CSVSTGGLYNEQFF
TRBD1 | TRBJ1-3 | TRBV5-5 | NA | TGTGCCAGCAGCTTACAGGGGCGCGGGGTCTCTGGAAACACCATATATTTT | CASSLQGRGVSGNTIYF
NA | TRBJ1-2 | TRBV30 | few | TGTGCCTGGAGATACTTGGACTATGGCTACACCTTC | CAWRYLDYGYTF
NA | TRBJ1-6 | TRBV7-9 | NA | TGTGCCAGCAGCCAAACCCGAGGGGGCTCCTATAATTCACCCCTCCACTTT | CASSQTRGGSYNSPLHF
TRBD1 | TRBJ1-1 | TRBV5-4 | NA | TGTGCCAGCAGCGATTCCCGACAGGGACACACTGAAGCTTTCTTT | CASSDSRQGHTEAFF
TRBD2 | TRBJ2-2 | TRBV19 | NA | TGTGCCAGTGTTGGGGGGGTGTACACCGGGGAGCTGTTTTTT | CASVGGVYTGELFF
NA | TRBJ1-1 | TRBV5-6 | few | TGTGCCAGCAGCCTAGTTGCCGCTGAAGCTTTCTTT | CASSLVAAEAFF
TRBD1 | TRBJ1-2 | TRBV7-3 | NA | TGTGCCAGCAGCCTTGACAGGGGCTATGGCTACACCTTC | CASSLDRGYGYTF
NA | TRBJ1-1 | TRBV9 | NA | TGTGCCAGCAGCGGAACTCACACTGAAGCTTTCTTT | CASSGTHTEAFF
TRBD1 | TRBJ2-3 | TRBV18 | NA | TGTGCCAGCTCACCACCGACAGGGAGTACGCAGTATTTT | CASSPPTGSTQYF
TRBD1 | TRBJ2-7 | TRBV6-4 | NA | TGTGCCAGCAGCCCGGGACAGGGGGCCTACGAGCAGTACTTC | CASSPGQGAYEQYF
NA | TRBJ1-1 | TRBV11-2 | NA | TGTGCCAGCTCCTTAGGTGTCCAGGCAAACACTGAAGCTTTCTTT | CASSLGVQANTEAFF
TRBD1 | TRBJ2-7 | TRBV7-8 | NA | TGTGCCAGCACCGTAACCGGGACAGTCTACGAGCAGTACTTC | CASTVTGTVYEQYF
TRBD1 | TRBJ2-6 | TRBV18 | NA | TGTGCCAGCTCACCACTCCCGGGACAGGATGGCTCTGGGGCCAACGTCCTGACTTTC | CASSPLPGQDGSGANVLTF
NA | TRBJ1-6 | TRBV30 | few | TGTGCCTACAACGGTCCGGGGTATAATTCACCCCTCCACTTT | CAYNGPGYNSPLHF
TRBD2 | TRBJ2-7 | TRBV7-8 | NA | TGTGCCAGCAGCTTAGAGGTAGCGGGGGCCTATAAATCCTACGAGCAGTACTTC | CASSLEVAGAYKSYEQYF
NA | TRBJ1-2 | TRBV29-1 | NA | TGCAGCGTTGAAGATCCTAACTCTGACAGGCCAGATGGCTACACCTTC | CSVEDPNSDRPDGYTF
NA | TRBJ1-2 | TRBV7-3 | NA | TGTGCCAGCAGCCAGGGGACGGAATATGGCTACACCTTC | CASSQGTEYGYTF
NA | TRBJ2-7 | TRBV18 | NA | TGTGCCAGCTCACCATCAGACTACGAGCAGTACTTC | CASSPSDYEQYF
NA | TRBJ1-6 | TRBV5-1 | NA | TGCGCCAGCAGCTTGGAGAGCTCCTATAATTCACCCCTCCACTTT | CASSLESSYNSPLHF
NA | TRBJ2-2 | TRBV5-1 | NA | TGCGCCAGCAGACAAGGACAGCCCGGGGAGCTGTTTTTT | CASRQGQPGELFF
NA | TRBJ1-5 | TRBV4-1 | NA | TGCGCCAGCAGCCAAACCGGGATCGTCCCTACCTTGGATCAGCCCCAGCATTTT | CASSQTGIVPTLDQPQHF
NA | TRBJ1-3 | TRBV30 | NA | TGTGCCTGGGGGGAGGACTCTGGAAACACCATATATTTT | CAWGEDSGNTIYF
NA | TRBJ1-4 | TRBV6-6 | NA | TGTGCCAGCAGCCCGGAGGGGGAAGCGGGATTT | CASSPEGEAGF
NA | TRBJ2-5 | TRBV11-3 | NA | TGTGCCAGCAGCTTAGGCGAAGAGACCCAGTACTTC | CASSLGEETQYF
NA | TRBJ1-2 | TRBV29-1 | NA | TGCAGCGTGGAGGGCGTTGGCTACACCTTC | CSVEGVGYTF
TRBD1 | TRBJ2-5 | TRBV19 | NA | TGTGCCAGTAGTCCAACAGGGGTAGCGGAGACCCAGTACTTC | CASSPTGVAETQYF